The rows below give T cell receptor beta chains drawn from one sample of a study of cytomegalovirus exposure and HLA in healthy donors. The method was immunoSEQ multiplex PCR; TCRdb's version includes in-frame clones alone and lacks a portion of them. The data contain 95,000 to 120,000 clones, nearly 97% of them seen just once; the ten biggest clones take up roughly 0.7%. Sequencing was carried out using PBMCs. All receptors come from a woman aged 18 to 35 in good health and CMV-seronegative. Both conserved end residues are part of each CDR3. The D gene is left open where the match is weak. A row's size may be missing; if present it is once, few, many or a size class.

clone size,J gene,V gene,D gene,CDR3 protein,CDR3 DNA
NA,TRBJ2-1,TRBV12-1,NA,CASSFLAGGINEQFF,TGTGCCAGCAGCTTTCTAGCGGGGGGCATCAATGAGCAGTTCTTC
NA,TRBJ2-5,TRBV2,TRBD2,CASRAIAGGQETQYF,TGTGCCAGCAGAGCTATAGCGGGGGGGCAAGAGACCCAGTACTTC
NA,TRBJ1-1,TRBV18,NA,CASSLRLRSSEAFF,TGTGCCAGCTCACTCAGGCTTCGGTCCTCTGAAGCTTTCTTT
NA,TRBJ1-4,TRBV28,NA,CASSSPWGEGRVEKLFF,TGTGCCAGCAGCTCCCCCTGGGGGGAGGGGCGTGTTGAAAAACTGTTTTTT
NA,TRBJ2-7,TRBV27,NA,CASSNHRVLSEQYF,TGTGCCAGCAGCAATCACAGGGTTCTCAGCGAGCAGTACTTC
NA,TRBJ1-1,TRBV19,NA,CASRGVRRLSFHF,TGTGCCAGTAGGGGAGTTCGTCGGCTTTCCTTTCACTTT
NA,TRBJ1-2,TRBV4-1,NA,CASSQVGGIGGYTF,TGCGCCAGCAGCCAAGTGGGGGGGATAGGTGGCTACACCTTC
NA,TRBJ1-6,TRBV7-2,TRBD1,CASGGQGRSPLHF,TGTGCCAGCGGGGGACAGGGGCGTTCACCCCTCCACTTT
NA,TRBJ1-5,TRBV5-4,NA,CASSLGVGHNQPQHF,TGTGCCAGCAGCTTGGGGGTGGGGCACAATCAGCCCCAGCATTTT
NA,TRBJ2-5,TRBV27,TRBD1,CASKSTGGLGETQYF,TGTGCCAGTAAGAGCACAGGGGGCTTGGGAGAGACCCAGTACTTC
NA,TRBJ1-5,TRBV15,TRBD1,CATSRETGILQPQHF,TGTGCCACCAGCAGAGAGACAGGGATTTTGCAGCCCCAGCATTTT
NA,TRBJ2-7,TRBV27,NA,CASSTPGQSYEQYF,TGTGCCAGCAGTACCCCCGGACAGTCCTACGAGCAGTACTTC
NA,TRBJ1-5,TRBV15,NA,CATSSGTHNQPQHF,TGTGCCACCAGCAGCGGGACACATAATCAGCCCCAGCATTTT
NA,TRBJ2-7,TRBV28,TRBD1,CASSSPGQGAFEQYF,TGTGCCAGCAGTTCACCGGGACAGGGGGCTTTCGAGCAGTACTTC
NA,TRBJ1-3,TRBV5-1,NA,CASSTGLISGNTIYF,TGCGCCAGCAGCACCGGACTTATCTCTGGAAACACCATATATTTT
NA,TRBJ1-1,TRBV6-6,NA,CASSYAEMNTEAFF,TGTGCCAGCAGTTACGCAGAAATGAACACTGAAGCTTTCTTT
NA,TRBJ2-3,TRBV5-1,TRBD2,CASSLAGLAGTSEDTQYF,TGCGCCAGCAGCTTGGCCGGACTAGCGGGGACGAGCGAAGATACGCAGTATTTT
once,TRBJ2-7,TRBV5-4,TRBD1,CASSRDRGYEQYF,TGTGCCAGCAGCCGGGACAGGGGTTACGAGCAGTACTTC
few,TRBJ1-2,TRBV2,NA,CASSEGGYGYTF,TGTGCCAGCAGTGAAGGAGGCTATGGCTACACCTTC
NA,TRBJ2-7,TRBV6-5,NA,CASNIISYEQYF,TGTGCCAGTAACATAATCTCCTACGAGCAGTACTTC
NA,TRBJ1-4,TRBV21-1,NA,CASRERAEGEKLFF,TGTGCCAGCAGGGAGAGGGCAGAAGGTGAAAAACTGTTTTTT
once,TRBJ1-2,TRBV14,NA,CASSPDSYGYTF,TGTGCCAGCAGCCCAGACTCCTATGGCTACACCTTC
NA,TRBJ2-3,TRBV28,NA,CASSLQTPRSTDTQYF,TGTGCCAGCAGTTTGCAGACACCGCGTTCCACAGATACGCAGTATTTT
NA,TRBJ1-4,TRBV10-2,NA,CASSVSWTATNEKLFF,TGCGCCAGCAGTGTATCCTGGACAGCAACTAATGAAAAACTGTTTTTT
NA,TRBJ2-1,TRBV4-1,TRBD2,CASSRTSGGAMGFF,TGCGCCAGCAGCCGGACTAGCGGGGGGGCCATGGGGTTCTTC
NA,TRBJ2-2,TRBV28,NA,CASTRAGPTGELFF,TGTGCCAGCACACGCGCAGGGCCCACCGGGGAGCTGTTTTTT
NA,TRBJ2-1,TRBV27,TRBD2,CASSLADTSYNEQFF,TGTGCCAGCAGTCTAGCGGATACATCCTACAATGAGCAGTTCTTC
NA,TRBJ1-6,TRBV30,NA,CAWSVHLGSSYNSPLHF,TGTGCCTGGAGTGTGCACCTAGGGAGCTCCTATAATTCACCCCTCCACTTT
NA,TRBJ2-1,TRBV4-3,NA,CASSQAAITTYNEQFF,TGCGCCAGCAGCCAGGCGGCGATAACTACCTACAATGAGCAGTTCTTC
NA,TRBJ2-7,TRBV7-9,NA,CASSPGTTVHEQYF,TGTGCCAGCAGCCCCGGGACAACGGTCCACGAGCAGTACTTC
NA,TRBJ2-1,TRBV28,TRBD1,CASRPTGVDNEQFF,TGTGCCAGCAGACCCACAGGGGTAGACAATGAGCAGTTCTTC
NA,TRBJ1-1,TRBV5-5,NA,CASSLEDRRTEAFF,TGTGCCAGCAGCTTGGAGGACAGACGGACTGAAGCTTTCTTT
NA,TRBJ2-3,TRBV4-2,TRBD1,CASSQGGTADTQYF,TGTGCCAGCAGCCAAGGGGGGACAGCTGATACGCAGTATTTT
NA,TRBJ2-7,TRBV7-8,NA,CASSFGTLSYSLYF,TGTGCCAGCAGCTTCGGGACATTAAGCTATAGCCTGTACTTC
once,TRBJ2-2,TRBV5-6,TRBD2,CASSDLGLAGGHGELFF,TGTGCCAGCAGCGACTTGGGACTAGCGGGGGGGCACGGGGAGCTGTTTTTT
NA,TRBJ2-7,TRBV5-4,NA,CASSLVSQAGYEQYF,TGTGCCAGCAGCTTGGTCTCGCAGGCTGGCTACGAGCAGTACTTC
NA,TRBJ2-1,TRBV7-2,NA,CASRGGVYNEQFF,TGTGCCAGCCGCGGAGGGGTATACAATGAGCAGTTCTTC
NA,TRBJ2-7,TRBV5-1,TRBD2,CASSSGLAGYEQYF,TGCGCCAGCAGCTCTGGACTAGCGGGCTACGAGCAGTACTTC
NA,TRBJ2-7,TRBV30,NA,CAWSVLGIGEQYF,TGTGCCTGGAGTGTTCTCGGGATAGGCGAGCAGTACTTC
NA,TRBJ1-1,TRBV2,NA,CASSGDWNTEAFF,TGTGCCAGCAGTGGGGACTGGAACACTGAAGCTTTCTTT
NA,TRBJ1-2,TRBV4-3,NA,CASSQDHTEGGYGYTF,TGCGCCAGCAGCCAAGATCACACGGAAGGAGGCTATGGCTACACCTTC
few,TRBJ2-1,TRBV5-4,NA,CASSLSDRLYNEQFF,TGTGCCAGCAGCTTGAGCGACAGGCTCTACAATGAGCAGTTCTTC
NA,TRBJ1-1,TRBV7-8,NA,CASSFGQMNTEAFF,TGTGCCAGCAGCTTTGGACAGATGAACACTGAAGCTTTCTTT
NA,TRBJ2-2,TRBV5-1,NA,CASSPGQTNTGELFF,TGCGCCAGCAGCCCTGGACAGACGAACACCGGGGAGCTGTTTTTT
NA,TRBJ1-1,TRBV6-7,NA,CASSGVMTEAFF,TGTGCCAGCAGCGGGGTCATGACTGAAGCTTTCTTT
NA,TRBJ2-2,TRBV7-9,NA,CASNGGLELFF,TGTGCCAGCAACGGAGGTTTGGAGCTGTTTTTT
NA,TRBJ1-6,TRBV7-9,NA,CASSLPDRLSSPLHF,TGTGCCAGCAGCCTACCGGACAGACTATCCTCACCCCTCCACTTT
NA,TRBJ1-5,TRBV28,TRBD1,CASSLTGEHQPQHF,TGTGCCAGCAGTCTCACAGGGGAACATCAGCCCCAGCATTTT